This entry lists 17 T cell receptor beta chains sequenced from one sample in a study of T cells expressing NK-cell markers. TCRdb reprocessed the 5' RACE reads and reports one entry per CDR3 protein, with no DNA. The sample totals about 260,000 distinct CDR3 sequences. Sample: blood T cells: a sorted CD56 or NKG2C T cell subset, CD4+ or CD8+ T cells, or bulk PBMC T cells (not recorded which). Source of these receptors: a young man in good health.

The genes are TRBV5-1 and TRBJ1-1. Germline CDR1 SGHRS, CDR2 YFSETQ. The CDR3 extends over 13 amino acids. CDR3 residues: CASREELLTEAFF.

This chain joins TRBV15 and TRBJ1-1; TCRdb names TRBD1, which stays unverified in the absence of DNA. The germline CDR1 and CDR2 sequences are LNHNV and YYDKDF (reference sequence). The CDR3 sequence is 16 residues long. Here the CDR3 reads CATSRDGQGMNTEAFF.

The CDR3 loop is CASSKDRGLQNTEAFF. The V gene is TRBV4-3, the J gene TRBJ1-1; TCRdb lists TRBD1, though no DNA is available to test this call. Germline loops: CDR1 LGHNA, CDR2 YSLEER. The CDR3 runs to 16 residues.

This CDR3 reads CAWSRGTSRLGRSYNEQFF. The chain couples TRBV30 to TRBJ2-1; TCRdb designates TRBD2, a call that cannot be tested without DNA. The germline V gene encodes CDR1 GTSNPN and CDR2 SVGIG (reference sequence). The length of the CDR3 is 19 residues.

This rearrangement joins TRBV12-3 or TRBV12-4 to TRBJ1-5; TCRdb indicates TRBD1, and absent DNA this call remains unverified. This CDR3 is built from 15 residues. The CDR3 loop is CASTTQGEGNQPQHF.

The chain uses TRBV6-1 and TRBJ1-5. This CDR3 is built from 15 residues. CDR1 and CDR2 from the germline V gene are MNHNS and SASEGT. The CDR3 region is CASSEAHGPYQPQHF.

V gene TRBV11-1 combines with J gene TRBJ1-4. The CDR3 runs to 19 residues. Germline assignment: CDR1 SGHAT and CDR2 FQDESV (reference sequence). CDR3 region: CASSRTSWTAGRGGEKLFF.

CDR3 sequence reads: CASSQDLGGQGAREQYF. The V and J genes are TRBV4-3 and TRBJ2-7; as DNA is missing, the TRBD1 call by TCRdb cannot be tested. CDR3 length equals 17 residues. CDR1 LGHNA and CDR2 YSLEER come from the germline V gene.

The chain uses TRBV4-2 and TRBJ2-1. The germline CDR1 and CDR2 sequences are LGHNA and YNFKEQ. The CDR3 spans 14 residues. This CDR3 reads CASSQGSNDNEQFF.

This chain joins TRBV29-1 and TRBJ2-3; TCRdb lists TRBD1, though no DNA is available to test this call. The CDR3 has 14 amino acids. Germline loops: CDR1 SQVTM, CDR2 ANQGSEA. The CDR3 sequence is CSVGAGLGTDTQYF.

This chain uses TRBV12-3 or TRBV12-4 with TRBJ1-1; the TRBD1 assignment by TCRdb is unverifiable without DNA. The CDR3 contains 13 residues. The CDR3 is CASSRGGETEAFF.

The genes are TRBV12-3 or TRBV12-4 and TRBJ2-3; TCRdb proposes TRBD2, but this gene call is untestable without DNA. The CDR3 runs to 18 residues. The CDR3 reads CASSIRLAGAAATDTQYF.

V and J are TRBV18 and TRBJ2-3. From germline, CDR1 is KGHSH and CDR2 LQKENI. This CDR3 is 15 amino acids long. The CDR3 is CASSRLRVPTDTQYF.

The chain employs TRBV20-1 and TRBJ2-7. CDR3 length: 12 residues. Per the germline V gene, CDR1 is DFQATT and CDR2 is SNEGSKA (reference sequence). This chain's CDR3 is CSATGSLYEQYF.

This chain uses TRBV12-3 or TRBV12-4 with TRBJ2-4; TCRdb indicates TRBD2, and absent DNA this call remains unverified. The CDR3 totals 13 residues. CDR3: CASTLNPGNIQYF.

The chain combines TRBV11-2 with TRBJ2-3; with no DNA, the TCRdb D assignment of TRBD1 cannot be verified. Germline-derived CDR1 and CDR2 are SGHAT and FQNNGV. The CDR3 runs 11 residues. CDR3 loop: CASSSGFGQYF.

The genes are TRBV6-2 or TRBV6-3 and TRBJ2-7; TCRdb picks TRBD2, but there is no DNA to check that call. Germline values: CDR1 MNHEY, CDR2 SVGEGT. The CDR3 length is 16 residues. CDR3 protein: CASSYGASGSIYEQYF.